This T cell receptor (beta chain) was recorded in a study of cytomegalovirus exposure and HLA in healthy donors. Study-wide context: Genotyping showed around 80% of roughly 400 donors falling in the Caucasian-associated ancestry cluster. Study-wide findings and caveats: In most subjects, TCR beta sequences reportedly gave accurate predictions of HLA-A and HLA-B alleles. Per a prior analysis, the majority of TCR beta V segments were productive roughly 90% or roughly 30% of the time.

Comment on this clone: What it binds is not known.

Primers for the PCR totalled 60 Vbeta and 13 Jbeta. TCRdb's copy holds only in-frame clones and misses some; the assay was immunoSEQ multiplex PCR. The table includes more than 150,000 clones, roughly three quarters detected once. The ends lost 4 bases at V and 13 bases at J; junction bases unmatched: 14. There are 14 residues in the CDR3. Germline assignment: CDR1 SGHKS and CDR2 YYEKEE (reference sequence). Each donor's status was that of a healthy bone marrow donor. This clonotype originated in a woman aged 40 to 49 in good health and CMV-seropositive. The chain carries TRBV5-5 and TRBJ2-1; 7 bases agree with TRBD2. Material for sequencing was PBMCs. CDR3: CASSRTSDERGQFF. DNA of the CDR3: TGTGCCAGCAGCCGTACTAGCGACGAACGAGGACAGTTCTTC.